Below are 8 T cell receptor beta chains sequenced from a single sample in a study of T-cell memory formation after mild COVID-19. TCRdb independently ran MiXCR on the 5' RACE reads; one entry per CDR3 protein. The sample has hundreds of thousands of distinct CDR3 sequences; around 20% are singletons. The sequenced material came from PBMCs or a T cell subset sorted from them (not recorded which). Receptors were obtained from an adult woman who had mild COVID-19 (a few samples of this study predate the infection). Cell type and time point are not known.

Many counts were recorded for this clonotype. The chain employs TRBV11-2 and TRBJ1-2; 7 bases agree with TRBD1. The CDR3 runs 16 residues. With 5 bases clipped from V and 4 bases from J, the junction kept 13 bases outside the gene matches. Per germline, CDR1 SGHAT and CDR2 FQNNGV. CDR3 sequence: CASSQGVPGASYGYTF. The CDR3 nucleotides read TGTGCCAGCAGCCAGGGGGTCCCGGGGGCGAGCTATGGCTACACCTTC. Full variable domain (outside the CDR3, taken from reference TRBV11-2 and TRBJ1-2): EAGVAQSPRYKIIEKRQSVAFWCNPISGHATLYWYQQILGQGPKLLIQFQNNGVVDDSQLPKDRFSAERLKGVDSTLKIQPAKLEDSAVYLCASSQGVPGASYGYTFGSGTRLTVV.

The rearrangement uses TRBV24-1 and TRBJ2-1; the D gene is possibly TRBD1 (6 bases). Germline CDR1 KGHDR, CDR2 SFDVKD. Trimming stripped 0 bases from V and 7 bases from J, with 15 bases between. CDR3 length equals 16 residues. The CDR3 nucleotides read TGTGCCACCAGTGATTTGGGCGTTGGGGACAAAAATGAGCAGTTCTTC. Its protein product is CATSDLGVGDKNEQFF.

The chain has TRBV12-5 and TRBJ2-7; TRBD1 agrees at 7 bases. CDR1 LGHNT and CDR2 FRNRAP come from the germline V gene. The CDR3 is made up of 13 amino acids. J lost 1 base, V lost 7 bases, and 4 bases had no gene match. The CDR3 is CASASGQSYEQYF. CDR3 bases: TGTGCTAGTGCCTCGGGACAGTCCTACGAGCAGTACTTC.

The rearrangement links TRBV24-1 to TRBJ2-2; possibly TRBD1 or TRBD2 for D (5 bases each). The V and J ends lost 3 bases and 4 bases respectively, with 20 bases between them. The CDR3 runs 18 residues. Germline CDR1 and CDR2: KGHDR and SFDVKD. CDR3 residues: CATSDGMGPRGVTGELFF. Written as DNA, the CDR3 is TGTGCCACCAGTGATGGGATGGGACCGAGAGGGGTCACCGGGGAGCTGTTTTTT.

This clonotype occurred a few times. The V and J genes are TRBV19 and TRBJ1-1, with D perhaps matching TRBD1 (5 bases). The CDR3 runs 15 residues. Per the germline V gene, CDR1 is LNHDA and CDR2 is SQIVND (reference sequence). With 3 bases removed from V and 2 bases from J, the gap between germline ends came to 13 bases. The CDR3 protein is CASSMGRGSNTEAFF. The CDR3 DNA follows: TGTGCCAGTAGTATGGGAAGGGGCTCTAACACTGAAGCTTTCTTT.

CDR3 DNA sequence: TGTGCCACCAGCAGAGCTCGGAGCTATTACGAGCAGTACTTC. This gives the protein CATSRARSYYEQYF. The chain carries TRBV15 and TRBJ2-7; D is unresolved. Trimming removed 1 base from V and 4 bases from J, with 11 bases in between. CDR1 LNHNV and CDR2 YYDKDF come from the germline V gene (reference sequence). The CDR3 runs to 14 residues.

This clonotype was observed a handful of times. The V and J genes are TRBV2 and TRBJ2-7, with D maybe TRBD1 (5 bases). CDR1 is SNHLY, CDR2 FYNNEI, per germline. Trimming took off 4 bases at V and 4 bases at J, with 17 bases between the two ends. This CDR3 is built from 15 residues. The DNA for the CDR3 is TGTGCCAGCAGTGTGGCAAGGGGCCCTACGTACGAGCAGTACTTC. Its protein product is CASSVARGPTYEQYF.

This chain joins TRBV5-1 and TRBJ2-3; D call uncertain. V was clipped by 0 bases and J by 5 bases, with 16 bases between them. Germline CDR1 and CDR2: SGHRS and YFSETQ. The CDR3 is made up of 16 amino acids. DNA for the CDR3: TGCGCCAGCAGCTTGGGTATAGGGAAGGCAGTAGATACGCAGTATTTT. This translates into CASSLGIGKAVDTQYF.